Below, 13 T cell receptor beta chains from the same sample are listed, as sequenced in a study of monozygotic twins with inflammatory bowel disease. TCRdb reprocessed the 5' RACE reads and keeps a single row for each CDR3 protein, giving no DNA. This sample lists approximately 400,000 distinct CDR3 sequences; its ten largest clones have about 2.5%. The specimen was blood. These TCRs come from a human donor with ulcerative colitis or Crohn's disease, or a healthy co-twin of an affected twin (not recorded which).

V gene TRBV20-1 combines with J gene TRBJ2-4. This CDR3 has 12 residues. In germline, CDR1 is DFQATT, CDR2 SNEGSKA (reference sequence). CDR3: CSADLEENIQYF.

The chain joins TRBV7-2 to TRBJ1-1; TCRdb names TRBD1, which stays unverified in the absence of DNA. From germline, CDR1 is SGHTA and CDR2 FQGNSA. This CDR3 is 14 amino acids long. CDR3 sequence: CASSIRQGNTEAFF. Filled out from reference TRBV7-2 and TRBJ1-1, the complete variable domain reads GAGVSQSPSNKVTEKGKDVELRCDPISGHTALYWYRQSLGQGLEFLIYFQGNSAPDKSGLPSDRFSAERTGGSVSTLTIQRTQQEDSAVYLCASSIRQGNTEAFFGQGTRLTVV.

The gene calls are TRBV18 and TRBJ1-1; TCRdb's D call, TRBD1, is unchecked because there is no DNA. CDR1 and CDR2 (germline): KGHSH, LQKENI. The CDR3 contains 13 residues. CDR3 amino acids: CASSRDRVAEAFF. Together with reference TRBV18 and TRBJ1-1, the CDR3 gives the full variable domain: NAGVMQNPRHLVRRRGQEARLRCSPMKGHSHVYWYRQLPEEGLKFMVYLQKENIIDESGMPKERFSAEFPKEGPSILRIQQVVRGDSAAYFCASSRDRVAEAFFGQGTRLTVV.

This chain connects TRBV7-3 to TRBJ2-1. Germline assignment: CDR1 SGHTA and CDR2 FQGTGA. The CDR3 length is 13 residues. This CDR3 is CASSFTSKGEQFF.

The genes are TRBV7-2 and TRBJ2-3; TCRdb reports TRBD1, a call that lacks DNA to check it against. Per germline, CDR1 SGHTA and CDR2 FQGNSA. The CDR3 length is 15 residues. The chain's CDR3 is CASSKGTFSTDTQYF.

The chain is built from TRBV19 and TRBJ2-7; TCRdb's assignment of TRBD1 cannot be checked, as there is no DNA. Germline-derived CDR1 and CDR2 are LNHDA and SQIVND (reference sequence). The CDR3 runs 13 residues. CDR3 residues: CASSWGKTYEQYF.

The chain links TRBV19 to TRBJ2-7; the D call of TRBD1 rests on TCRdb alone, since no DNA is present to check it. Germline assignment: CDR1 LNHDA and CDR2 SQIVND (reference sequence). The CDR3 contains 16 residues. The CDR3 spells CASSTAPGQGSYEQYF.

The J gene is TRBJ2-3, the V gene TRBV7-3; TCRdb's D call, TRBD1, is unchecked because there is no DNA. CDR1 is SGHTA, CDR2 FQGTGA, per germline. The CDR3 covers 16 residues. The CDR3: CASRQGGPGYTDTQYF. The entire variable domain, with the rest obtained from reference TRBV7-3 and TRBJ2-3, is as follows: GAGVSQTPSNKVTEKGKYVELRCDPISGHTALYWYRQSLGQGPEFLIYFQGTGAADDSGLPNDRFFAVRPEGSVSTLKIQRTERGDSAVYLCASRQGGPGYTDTQYFGPGTRLTVL.

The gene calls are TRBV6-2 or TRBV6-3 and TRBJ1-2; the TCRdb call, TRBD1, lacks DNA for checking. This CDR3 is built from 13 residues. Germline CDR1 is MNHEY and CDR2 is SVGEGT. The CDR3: CASLRDRVDGYTF.

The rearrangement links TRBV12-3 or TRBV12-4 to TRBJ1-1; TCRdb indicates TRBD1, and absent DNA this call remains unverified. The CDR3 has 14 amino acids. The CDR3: CASSSRPGHVEAFF.

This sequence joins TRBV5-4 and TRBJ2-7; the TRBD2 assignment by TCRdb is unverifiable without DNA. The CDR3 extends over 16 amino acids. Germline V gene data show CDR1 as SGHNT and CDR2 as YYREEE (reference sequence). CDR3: CASSLEGAGFAYEQYF.

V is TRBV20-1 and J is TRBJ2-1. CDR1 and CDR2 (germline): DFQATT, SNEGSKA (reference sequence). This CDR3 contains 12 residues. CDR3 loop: CSARDGRNEQFF.

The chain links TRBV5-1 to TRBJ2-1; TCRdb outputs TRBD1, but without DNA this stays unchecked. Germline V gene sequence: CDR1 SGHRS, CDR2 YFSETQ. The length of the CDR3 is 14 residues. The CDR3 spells CASSLQGAVDEQFF.